The rows below give T cell receptor beta chains drawn from one sample of a study of T cell responses to AZD1222 COVID-19 vaccine. Assay used: immunoSEQ multiplex PCR; TCRdb lists only in-frame clones, some missing. The table lists around 140,000 clones, approximately 91% of them singletons. Sequenced material: peripheral blood, taken 28 days after the second AZD1222 dose. The receptors stem from an adult who received the AZD1222 COVID-19 vaccine. Each CDR3 is given with its conserved first and last residue. D genes are given only for firm matches. Part of the rows lack a size; the others show once, few, many or a class for expanded clones.

j_gene: TRBJ1-2
v_gene: TRBV30
abundance: .
d_gene: TRBD1
len: 12
CDR3nt: TGTGCCTGGGGGACAGACTTCTATGGCTACACCTTC
CDR3aa: CAWGTDFYGYTF

j_gene: TRBJ2-1
v_gene: TRBV6-2/TRBV6-3
abundance: .
d_gene: TRBD2
len: 17
CDR3nt: TGTGCCAGCAGCGCGACCCTGGGACTAGCGGCGGGGGGAGAGCAGTTCTTC
CDR3aa: CASSATLGLAAGGEQFF

j_gene: TRBJ1-1
v_gene: TRBV24-1
abundance: .
d_gene: .
len: 13
CDR3nt: TGTGCCACCACCCAAGGGTCTAACACTGAAGCTTTCTTT
CDR3aa: CATTQGSNTEAFF

j_gene: TRBJ1-2
v_gene: TRBV29-1
abundance: .
d_gene: TRBD1
len: 11
CDR3nt: TGCAGCGTCGGACAGGGAGATGGCTACACCTTC
CDR3aa: CSVGQGDGYTF

j_gene: TRBJ2-7
v_gene: TRBV5-1
abundance: .
d_gene: .
len: 15
CDR3nt: TGCGCCAGCAGCTTTGATACAGGGTACCCCTACGAGCAGTACTTC
CDR3aa: CASSFDTGYPYEQYF

j_gene: TRBJ2-7
v_gene: TRBV6-2/TRBV6-3
abundance: .
d_gene: TRBD1
len: 14
CDR3nt: TGTGCCAGCACCCCCCCAGGGGGCTCCTACGAGCAGTACTTC
CDR3aa: CASTPPGGSYEQYF

j_gene: TRBJ2-5
v_gene: TRBV18
abundance: .
d_gene: TRBD2
len: 15
CDR3nt: TGTGCCAGCTCACCGGGACTAGCGGGAGTAGAGACCCAGTACTTC
CDR3aa: CASSPGLAGVETQYF

j_gene: TRBJ1-5
v_gene: TRBV19
abundance: .
d_gene: .
len: 13
CDR3nt: TGTGCCAGTAGTATAGATCGGGATCAGCCCCAGCATTTT
CDR3aa: CASSIDRDQPQHF

j_gene: TRBJ2-1
v_gene: TRBV3-1/TRBV3-2
abundance: once
d_gene: TRBD2
len: 14
CDR3nt: TGTGCCAGCAGCCAAGGGCTAGCGGGAGGGGTGGAGTTCTTC
CDR3aa: CASSQGLAGGVEFF

j_gene: TRBJ1-1
v_gene: TRBV2
abundance: few
d_gene: .
len: 14
CDR3nt: TGTGCCAGCAGTCCCAGCCCCGCCGGCACTGAAGCTTTCTTT
CDR3aa: CASSPSPAGTEAFF

j_gene: TRBJ1-2
v_gene: TRBV2
abundance: .
d_gene: TRBD1
len: 14
CDR3nt: TGTGCCAGCAGCGCAGACAGGGTGCGGTATGGCTACACCTTC
CDR3aa: CASSADRVRYGYTF

j_gene: TRBJ2-6
v_gene: TRBV25-1
abundance: .
d_gene: .
len: 16
CDR3nt: TGTGCCAGCAGTGAAACCCCCTTAGGTGGGGCCAACGTCCTGACTTTC
CDR3aa: CASSETPLGGANVLTF

j_gene: TRBJ1-1
v_gene: TRBV27
abundance: .
d_gene: .
len: 11
CDR3nt: TGTGCCATCTTGACGGGTAATGAAGCTTTCTTT
CDR3aa: CAILTGNEAFF

j_gene: TRBJ2-5
v_gene: TRBV12-5
abundance: once
d_gene: .
len: 19
CDR3nt: TGTGCTAGTGGTTTGGTACGGTTGGGGCGCCACACGTACCAAGAGACCCAGTACTTC
CDR3aa: CASGLVRLGRHTYQETQYF

j_gene: TRBJ1-2
v_gene: TRBV9
abundance: .
d_gene: .
len: 13
CDR3nt: TGTGCCAGCAGCGTAGAAGGAGGGCAGTCCTACACCTTC
CDR3aa: CASSVEGGQSYTF

j_gene: TRBJ2-3
v_gene: TRBV29-1
abundance: .
d_gene: .
len: 13
CDR3nt: TGCAGCGTTGAACTGCTGGGCACAGATACGCAGTATTTT
CDR3aa: CSVELLGTDTQYF

j_gene: TRBJ2-7
v_gene: TRBV5-6
abundance: .
d_gene: .
len: 15
CDR3nt: TGTGCCAGCAGCTTGCGGCTAGGATTTTCCTACGAGCAGTACTTC
CDR3aa: CASSLRLGFSYEQYF

j_gene: TRBJ2-1
v_gene: TRBV5-4
abundance: .
d_gene: TRBD2
len: 16
CDR3nt: TGTGCCAGCAGCTTGCAACCCCGGGGGGGATACAATGAGCAGTTCTTC
CDR3aa: CASSLQPRGGYNEQFF

j_gene: TRBJ2-7
v_gene: TRBV6-6
abundance: .
d_gene: .
len: 14
CDR3nt: TGTGCCAGCAGTTACCAGGGGGGGTCCTACGAGCAGTACTTC
CDR3aa: CASSYQGGSYEQYF

j_gene: TRBJ2-4
v_gene: TRBV7-8
abundance: .
d_gene: TRBD1
len: 15
CDR3nt: TGTGCCAGCAGCATCCCGACAGGGCTAAAAAACATTCAGTACTTC
CDR3aa: CASSIPTGLKNIQYF

j_gene: TRBJ2-1
v_gene: TRBV15
abundance: .
d_gene: TRBD2
len: 15
CDR3nt: TGTGCCACCAGCAGAGGACTAGCGGGAGGCGGTGAGCAGTTCTTC
CDR3aa: CATSRGLAGGGEQFF

j_gene: TRBJ2-3
v_gene: TRBV3-1/TRBV3-2
abundance: few
d_gene: .
len: 15
CDR3nt: TGTGCCAGCAGCCAACTCGACAGGGGAGGGGATACGCAGTATTTT
CDR3aa: CASSQLDRGGDTQYF

j_gene: TRBJ1-6
v_gene: TRBV6-2/TRBV6-3
abundance: .
d_gene: TRBD1
len: 16
CDR3nt: TGTGCCAGCAGTACCGGGACAGGGGGCGTAAATTCACCCCTCCACTTT
CDR3aa: CASSTGTGGVNSPLHF

j_gene: TRBJ1-5
v_gene: TRBV21-1
abundance: .
d_gene: .
len: 17
CDR3nt: TGTGCCAGCAACCGGACAGCGGCGAACTCTAGCAATCAGCCCCAGCATTTT
CDR3aa: CASNRTAANSSNQPQHF

j_gene: TRBJ2-7
v_gene: TRBV28
abundance: .
d_gene: .
len: 14
CDR3nt: TGTGCCAGCAGTTTTATGGGGGACACGTACGAGCAGTACTTC
CDR3aa: CASSFMGDTYEQYF

j_gene: TRBJ1-1
v_gene: TRBV6-2/TRBV6-3
abundance: .
d_gene: .
len: 14
CDR3nt: TGTGCCAGCAGGCCTCAGGGGTTGTACACTGAAGCTTTCTTT
CDR3aa: CASRPQGLYTEAFF

j_gene: TRBJ2-2
v_gene: TRBV5-4
abundance: .
d_gene: TRBD2
len: 13
CDR3nt: TGTGCCAGCAGCCCGGGGGGGGGCGGGGAGCTGTTTTTT
CDR3aa: CASSPGGGGELFF

j_gene: TRBJ1-4
v_gene: TRBV19
abundance: .
d_gene: .
len: 12
CDR3nt: TGTGCCAGTAACAGGAAAAATGAAAAACTGTTTTTT
CDR3aa: CASNRKNEKLFF

j_gene: TRBJ2-7
v_gene: TRBV15
abundance: few
d_gene: .
len: 14
CDR3nt: TGTGCCACCAGCAGAGCGTCGGTTTTCTACGAGCAGTACTTC
CDR3aa: CATSRASVFYEQYF

j_gene: TRBJ2-7
v_gene: TRBV14
abundance: .
d_gene: TRBD1
len: 17
CDR3nt: TGTGCCAGCAGCCAAGATCTTTGGGACAGGGCATCCTACGAGCAGTACTTC
CDR3aa: CASSQDLWDRASYEQYF

j_gene: TRBJ1-6
v_gene: TRBV18
abundance: .
d_gene: .
len: 14
CDR3nt: TGTGCCAGCTCAATGACAGACTATAATTCACCCCTCCACTTT
CDR3aa: CASSMTDYNSPLHF

j_gene: TRBJ2-7
v_gene: TRBV11-2
abundance: .
d_gene: .
len: 16
CDR3nt: TGTGCCAGCAGCTTAGGACGGGACGCCCCCTCCTACGAGCAGTACTTC
CDR3aa: CASSLGRDAPSYEQYF

j_gene: TRBJ2-7
v_gene: TRBV6-5
abundance: .
d_gene: .
len: 12
CDR3nt: TGTGCCAGCAGTTATGACAGATACGAGCAGTACTTC
CDR3aa: CASSYDRYEQYF

j_gene: TRBJ2-1
v_gene: TRBV7-6
abundance: .
d_gene: .
len: 13
CDR3nt: TGTGCCAGCAGCTTCTTTGCTGGGAAGGAGCAGTTCTTC
CDR3aa: CASSFFAGKEQFF

j_gene: TRBJ2-2
v_gene: TRBV15
abundance: .
d_gene: .
len: 14
CDR3nt: TGTGCCACCAGCAATGGGATAAACACCGGGGAGCTGTTTTTT
CDR3aa: CATSNGINTGELFF

j_gene: TRBJ1-2
v_gene: TRBV6-5
abundance: .
d_gene: .
len: 14
CDR3nt: TGTGCCAGCACCGCCCCAGGGAGGGCTAATGGCTACACCTTC
CDR3aa: CASTAPGRANGYTF

j_gene: TRBJ1-2
v_gene: TRBV4-3
abundance: .
d_gene: TRBD1
len: 17
CDR3nt: TGCGCCAGCAGCCAAGAGGTACAGGGGGGCTCCGTCTATGGCTACACCTTC
CDR3aa: CASSQEVQGGSVYGYTF

j_gene: TRBJ1-4
v_gene: TRBV27
abundance: .
d_gene: TRBD1
len: 15
CDR3nt: TGTGCCAGCAGTGCTCCGGGACAGGGGGCCGAAAAACTGTTTTTT
CDR3aa: CASSAPGQGAEKLFF

j_gene: TRBJ1-2
v_gene: TRBV10-1
abundance: .
d_gene: TRBD1
len: 11
CDR3nt: TGCGCCAGCTCGGGACAGGGGTGCTACACCTTC
CDR3aa: CASSGQGCYTF

j_gene: TRBJ1-1
v_gene: TRBV27
abundance: .
d_gene: .
len: 13
CDR3nt: TGTGCCAGCAGTTTATCCGGGACCCCTGAAGCTTTCTTT
CDR3aa: CASSLSGTPEAFF

j_gene: TRBJ1-3
v_gene: TRBV5-6
abundance: .
d_gene: .
len: 14
CDR3nt: TGTGCCAGCAGCTTTGGGGGATCTGGAAACACCATATATTTT
CDR3aa: CASSFGGSGNTIYF

j_gene: TRBJ2-7
v_gene: TRBV30
abundance: .
d_gene: TRBD1
len: 14
CDR3nt: TGTGCCTGGTCGACCGGGACAGGGTGGTACGAGCAGTACTTC
CDR3aa: CAWSTGTGWYEQYF

j_gene: TRBJ1-1
v_gene: TRBV5-1
abundance: .
d_gene: .
len: 15
CDR3nt: TGCGCCAGCAGCCCTGACGGTCAGGGGAACACTGAAGCTTTCTTT
CDR3aa: CASSPDGQGNTEAFF

j_gene: TRBJ1-2
v_gene: TRBV4-1
abundance: once
d_gene: .
len: 16
CDR3nt: TGCGCCAGCAGCCAAGAGGGGGGTGGGGCAGTTGGCGGCTACACCTTC
CDR3aa: CASSQEGGGAVGGYTF

j_gene: TRBJ2-7
v_gene: TRBV18
abundance: .
d_gene: TRBD1
len: 14
CDR3nt: TGTGCCAGCTCAAAACAGGGGGCAGGCTACGAGCAGTACTTC
CDR3aa: CASSKQGAGYEQYF

j_gene: TRBJ1-4
v_gene: TRBV2
abundance: .
d_gene: .
len: 14
CDR3nt: TGTGCCAGCAGCGCCGACAGTCCCGGGTTCCGGCTGTTTTTT
CDR3aa: CASSADSPGFRLFF

j_gene: TRBJ1-1
v_gene: TRBV6-4
abundance: .
d_gene: .
len: 14
CDR3nt: TGTGCCAGCAGTGACTCGTGGGAGAACACTGAAGCTTTCTTT
CDR3aa: CASSDSWENTEAFF

j_gene: TRBJ2-5
v_gene: TRBV13
abundance: .
d_gene: TRBD2
len: 17
CDR3nt: TGTGCCAGCAGCTCATCTACTAGCGGGAGTTACCAAGAGACCCAGTACTTC
CDR3aa: CASSSSTSGSYQETQYF

j_gene: TRBJ2-7
v_gene: TRBV20-1
abundance: .
d_gene: .
len: 11
CDR3nt: TGCAGTGCTAGCTCGGGTTACGAGCAGTACTTC
CDR3aa: CSASSGYEQYF

j_gene: TRBJ2-5
v_gene: TRBV5-4
abundance: .
d_gene: TRBD1
len: 14
CDR3nt: TGTGCCAGCAGCTCGGGACAGGGCAGAGAGACCCAGTACTTC
CDR3aa: CASSSGQGRETQYF

j_gene: TRBJ2-7
v_gene: TRBV9
abundance: .
d_gene: .
len: 12
CDR3nt: TGTGCCAGCAGCGGGATAAACAACGAGCAGTACTTC
CDR3aa: CASSGINNEQYF